The rows below give T cell receptor beta chains drawn from one sample of a study of neurological immune-mediated disorders. TCRdb reprocessed the 5' RACE reads with MiXCR, giving one entry per CDR3 protein. The table has 84,000 or so distinct CDR3 sequences, around 4.5% seen once. The sample taken for sequencing was PBMCs. These receptors all come from a woman aged 60-75 years with multiple sclerosis. The CDR3 runs from the conserved cysteine through the conserved F or W. A D gene is named only where the DNA matches it firmly. For some rows the clone size is stated as once, few or many, or as a class when expanded; others skip it.

j_call d_call v_call clone_size cdr3_nt cdr3_aa
TRBJ1-5 TRBD1 TRBV7-2 many TGTGCCAGCAGCTTTGGGGGACAGTCTTATCAGCCCCAGCATTTT CASSFGGQSYQPQHF
TRBJ2-1 TRBD2 TRBV20-1 many TGCAGTGCACCAGTAGCGGGGGCCTACAATGAGCAGTTCTTC CSAPVAGAYNEQFF
TRBJ2-1 - TRBV7-9 many TGTGCCAGCAGCCCTTTAGATACGCAGTTCTTC CASSPLDTQFF
TRBJ2-1 - TRBV7-2 many TGTGCCAGCAGTCCCAGGGGGGACCCATACAATGAGCAGTTCTTC CASSPRGDPYNEQFF
TRBJ2-7 - TRBV5-1 many TGCGCCAGCAGCTTTGGGCCAGCATCCTACGAGCAGTACTTC CASSFGPASYEQYF
TRBJ1-2 - TRBV20-1 many TGCAGTGCTAGAGAGTCGGCTAGGGTGGATGGCTACACCTTC CSARESARVDGYTF
TRBJ2-6 TRBD2 TRBV12-3/TRBV12-4 many TGTGCCAGCAGTCCCCCGCGGGGGGCGTCTGGGGCCAACGTCCTGACTTTC CASSPPRGASGANVLTF
TRBJ2-2 - TRBV15 many TGTGCCACCAGCAGAAAGATGACCGGGGAGCTGTTTTTT CATSRKMTGELFF
TRBJ2-4 TRBD1 TRBV29-1 many TGCAGCGTTGGAAACCTGGGACAGGGTGCCAAAAACATTCAGTACTTC CSVGNLGQGAKNIQYF
TRBJ1-2 TRBD1 TRBV7-9 many TGTGCCAGCAGCCCCTCGACAGGGAACTATGGCTACACCTTC CASSPSTGNYGYTF
TRBJ1-4 TRBD1 TRBV2 - TGTGCCAGCAGTCTCTTGGGACAGAGAAATGAAAAACTGTTTTTT CASSLLGQRNEKLFF
TRBJ2-5 TRBD2 TRBV20-1 many TGCAGTGCTAGAGATTATTGGGCTAGCGGGGCCCAAGAGACCCAGTACTTC CSARDYWASGAQETQYF
TRBJ1-2 - TRBV15 many TGTGCCACCAGCAGAGCGGATAGTAACTATGGCTACACCTTC CATSRADSNYGYTF
TRBJ2-5 - TRBV5-1 many TGCGCCAGCAGCCCACAGTATCAAGAGACCCAGTACTTC CASSPQYQETQYF
TRBJ2-1 - TRBV7-9 many TGTGCCAGCAGCCCCCACGGGGATGAGCAGTTCTTC CASSPHGDEQFF
TRBJ1-6 TRBD1 TRBV6-4 many TGTGCCAGCAGTGTGGGACAGACTAATTCACCCCTCCACTTT CASSVGQTNSPLHF
TRBJ1-4 - TRBV29-1 many TGCAGCGTTGTTCAGCATAATGAAAAACTGTTTTTT CSVVQHNEKLFF
TRBJ2-3 - TRBV11-2 many TGTGCCAGCAGCTTAATGGAAAGCACAGATACGCAGTATTTT CASSLMESTDTQYF
TRBJ2-1 - TRBV5-1 many TGCGCCAGCAGCTTGACCGGGGCAAACAATGAGCAGTTCTTC CASSLTGANNEQFF
TRBJ2-1 TRBD1 TRBV12-3/TRBV12-4 many TGTGCCAGCAGTTTTGGACAGGGTGCCAATGAGCAGTTCTTC CASSFGQGANEQFF
TRBJ2-5 TRBD2 TRBV20-1 - TGCAGTGCTAGTAAGGCGGGGGGGCAGAGTCTCCAAGAGACCCAGTACTTC CSASKAGGQSLQETQYF
TRBJ2-4 TRBD1 TRBV7-2 many TGTGCCAGCAGCTTAAATCCGCCAGGGGGTCTGGGAGCCAAAAACATTCAGTACTTC CASSLNPPGGLGAKNIQYF
TRBJ2-3 - TRBV5-1 many TGCGCCAGCAGCTTTCGACCCCAAGGGGCAGATACGCAGTATTTT CASSFRPQGADTQYF
TRBJ1-1 - TRBV20-1 many TGCAGTGCTCCAGAGGTGGCTCCGGGGAACACTGAAGCTTTCTTT CSAPEVAPGNTEAFF
TRBJ2-2 - TRBV5-1 - TGCGCCAGCAGCCTCATCTCCAACAGGATTGCCGGGGAGCTGTTTTTT CASSLISNRIAGELFF
TRBJ2-2 - TRBV27 many TGTGCCAGCAGCCACAATTCGGGGGCCGTAACCGGGGAGCTGTTTTTT CASSHNSGAVTGELFF
TRBJ2-3 TRBD2 TRBV5-6 many TGTGCCAGCAGCTTGTCTTACGGGGGGGCCCTGAATACGCAGTATTTT CASSLSYGGALNTQYF